This T cell receptor beta chain is from a study of blood T cell repertoires in COVID-19 (dated by TCRdb to about 2020). Broadly, across the study: Samples covering the acute and convalescent phases of COVID-19 were provided by collaborators in the United States, Italy and Spain. Sample metadata almost always included a de-identified subject ID, COVID-19 status, age in years and sex. Where HLA class I and class II types were available, the types were taken from metadata supplied by the sample provider, not from assay-based typing. The samples were drawn from the first 160 participants of the ongoing ImmuneRACE study and from some 1,300 subjects provided by 6 global collaborators. The prospective study material was composed of cDNA or gDNA derived from T cells, B-cell-depleted T cells, or PBMCs. The repertoires were released in a freely available public database meant as a resource for research on the immune response to SARS-CoV-2. The dataset comprised deeply sampled blood TCRbeta repertoires from subjects exposed to, actively infected with, or recovered from COVID-19.

V is pruned by 0 bases and J by 0 bases, leaving 2 bases of the junction without a gene match. The germline V gene encodes CDR1 SGHRS and CDR2 YFSETQ. Taken from cysteine to phenylalanine, the CDR3 has 15 residues. Of the read, only the CDR3 DNA is kept; its 45 bases are in frame from base 1. TCRbeta CDR3 regions were amplified from genomic DNA using the immunoSEQ Assay, a bias-controlled multiplex PCR. Processing in the source paper ran as follows. The number of nucleated cells in each sample was estimated by amplification of reference gene primers within the assay. Sequence reads were collapsed and filtered to measure the absolute abundance of every unique TCRbeta CDR3 rearrangement. Productive Simpson clonality was computed per sample as the square root of Simpson's diversity index over productive rearrangements. Sourced from immuneACCESS, this table was stored by TCRdb with only in-frame sequences that have V and J called. A share of the clones is absent; for the studies checked, an unresolved V gene accounts for under half, and the remainder has no known explanation. V, J and clone size reflect that table, while D and trimming were determined from the DNA. The sample yields tens of thousands of clones; about four fifths were counted once. The biggest ten clones account for 4% to 6% of the sample.

Overall study outcomes, separate from this receptor: The quantity of clinical and demographic metadata differed by source and by participant and was supplied without curation.

As concerns this clone: The antigen it binds to is not known. The input lacks base qualities; no much larger clone sits a single base away.

One collaborating source in Seattle enrolled patients during active infection and followed them longitudinally through the course of disease. Whole blood was collected in K2EDTA tubes by collaborating institutions according to the institutions' own protocols. For TCRbeta analysis, collaborators shipped samples in one of three forms: frozen whole blood, isolated PBMCs, or DNA extracted from either of those sample types. This TCR was recovered from a man at least 80 years old with COVID-19, enrolled during active disease. The specimen was peripheral blood. This sequence uses TRBV5-1 and TRBJ1-1; 7 central nucleotides agree with TRBD1. The sequence in DNA is TGCGCCAGCAGCTTGGGACAGGGCGTGAACACTGAAGCTTTCTTT. Its protein is CASSLGQGVNTEAFF.